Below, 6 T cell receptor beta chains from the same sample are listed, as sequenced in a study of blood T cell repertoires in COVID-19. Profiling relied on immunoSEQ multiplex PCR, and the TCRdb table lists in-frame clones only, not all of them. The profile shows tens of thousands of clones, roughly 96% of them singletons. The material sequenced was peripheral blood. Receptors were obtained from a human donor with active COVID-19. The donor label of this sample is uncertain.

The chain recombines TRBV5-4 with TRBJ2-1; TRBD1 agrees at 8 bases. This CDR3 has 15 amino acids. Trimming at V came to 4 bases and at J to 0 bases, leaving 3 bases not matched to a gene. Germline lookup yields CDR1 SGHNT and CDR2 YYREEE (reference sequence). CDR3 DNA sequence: TGTGCCAGCAGCATTGGACAGGGCTCCTACAATGAGCAGTTCTTC. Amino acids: CASSIGQGSYNEQFF.

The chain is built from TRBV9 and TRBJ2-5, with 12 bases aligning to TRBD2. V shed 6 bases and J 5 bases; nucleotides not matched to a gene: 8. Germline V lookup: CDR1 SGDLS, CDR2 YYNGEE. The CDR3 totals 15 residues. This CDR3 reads CASTLAGGPKETQYF. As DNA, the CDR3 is TGTGCCAGCACCCTAGCGGGGGGGCCTAAGGAGACCCAGTACTTC.

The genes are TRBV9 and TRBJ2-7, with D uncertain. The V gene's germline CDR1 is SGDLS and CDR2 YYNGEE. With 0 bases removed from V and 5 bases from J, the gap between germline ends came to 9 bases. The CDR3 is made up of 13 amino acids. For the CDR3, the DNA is TGTGCCAGCAGCGTAGGTCCAGGCCACGAGCAGTACTTC. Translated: CASSVGPGHEQYF. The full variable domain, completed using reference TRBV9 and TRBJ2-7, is DSGVTQTPKHLITATGQRVTLRCSPRSGDLSVYWYQQSLDQGLQFLIQYYNGEERAKGNILERFSAQQFPDLHSELNLSSLELGDSALYFCASSVGPGHEQYFGPGTRLTVT.

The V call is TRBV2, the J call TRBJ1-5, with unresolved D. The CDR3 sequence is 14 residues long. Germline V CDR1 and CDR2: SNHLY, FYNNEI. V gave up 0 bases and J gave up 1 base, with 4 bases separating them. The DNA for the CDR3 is TGTGCCAGCAGTGAAGCCAGGAGCAATCAGCCCCAGCATTTT. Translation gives CASSEARSNQPQHF.

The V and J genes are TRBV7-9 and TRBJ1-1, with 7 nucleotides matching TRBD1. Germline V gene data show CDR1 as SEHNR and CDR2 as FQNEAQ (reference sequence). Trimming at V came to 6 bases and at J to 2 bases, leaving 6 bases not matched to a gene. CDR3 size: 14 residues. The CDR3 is CASRLGQTNTEAFF. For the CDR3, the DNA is TGTGCCAGCAGACTGGGACAGACTAACACTGAAGCTTTCTTT.

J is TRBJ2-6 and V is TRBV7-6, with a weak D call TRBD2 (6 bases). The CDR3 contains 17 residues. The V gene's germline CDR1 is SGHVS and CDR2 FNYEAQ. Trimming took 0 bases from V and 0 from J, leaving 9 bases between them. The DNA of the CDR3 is TGTGCCAGCAGCTTAGCCCTGCGGGGCTCTGGGGCCAACGTCCTGACTTTC. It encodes CASSLALRGSGANVLTF.